A single sample is the source of the 30 T cell receptor beta chains below, sequenced in a study of blood T cells in healthy people across ages. Then a second PCR, running about 7 to 11 cycles, was carried out with a sample-barcoded 5' primer and a J-beta primer mix. TCRdb itself ran the 5' RACE reads through MiXCR, one entry per CDR3 protein. The sample holds about 830,000 distinct CDR3 sequences, under 80% seen once. The source material was blood. These receptors all stem from a man in his thirties or forties in good health.

This chain links TRBV5-1 with TRBJ2-1; 8 bases map to TRBD1. Germline V gene data show CDR1 as SGHRS and CDR2 as YFSETQ. The V gene end was trimmed by 4 bases and the J gene end by 0 bases; junction bases not matched to a gene: 12. The CDR3 is 18 amino acids. In DNA, the CDR3 is TGCGCCAGCAGCCAGGACAGGGTACGTGCGAGCTCCTACAATGAGCAGTTCTTC. It yields the protein CASSQDRVRASSYNEQFF.

For the CDR3, the DNA is TGTGCCATCAGTGCATTCGGGATCCAAGAGACCCAGTACTTC. This encodes CAISAFGIQETQYF. This chain joins TRBV10-3 and TRBJ2-5, with a tentative D call TRBD2 (5 bases). V shed 4 bases and J shed 1 base, with 10 bases lying between them. CDR3 length equals 14 residues. Germline CDR1 ENHRY, CDR2 SYGVKD.

The chain recombines TRBV11-1 with TRBJ2-7; 7 bases align to TRBD2. Germline CDR1 SGHAT, CDR2 FQDESV (reference sequence). The V gene end was trimmed by 5 bases and the J gene end by 2 bases; junction bases not matched to a gene: 9. CDR3 size: 15 residues. DNA for the CDR3: TGTGCCAGCAGCAAACCGGGACTATCAGCCTACGAGCAGTACTTC. As protein: CASSKPGLSAYEQYF.

This clonotype was recorded a few times. The V gene is TRBV7-2, the J gene TRBJ2-1; weak D call: TRBD2 (5 bases). The CDR3 covers 19 residues. Trimming removed 5 bases at V and 1 base at J, with 24 bases between. The V gene's germline CDR1 is SGHTA and CDR2 FQGNSA. The CDR3 nucleotides read TGTGCCAGCAGCCCCCGGACCCCCCGGGGATACGAGTCCTACAATGAGCAGTTCTTC. This sequence encodes CASSPRTPRGYESYNEQFF.

On this clonotype: A much larger clone is a single base away; this may be a read error. The chain employs TRBV20-1 and TRBJ2-7, with a tentative D call TRBD2 (6 bases). V lost 6 bases and J lost 0, with 15 bases in between. This CDR3 is 14 amino acids long. Germline V lookup: CDR1 DFQATT, CDR2 SNEGSKA (reference sequence). CDR3 sequence (DNA): TGCAGTGCCGAACAGACCGGGAGCTCCTACGAGCAGTACTTC. Its translation is CSAEQTGSSYEQYF.

The rearrangement joins TRBV9 to TRBJ2-1; D is tentatively TRBD1 or TRBD2 (5 bases each). V lost 4 bases, J lost 10 bases, and 18 bases lay in between. CDR1 is SGDLS, CDR2 YYNGEE, per germline. The CDR3 is made up of 14 amino acids. The DNA for the CDR3 is TGTGCCAGCAGCCCCGGGGCAGGCTCCTACGAGCAGTTCTTC. The encoded protein is CASSPGAGSYEQFF.

This clonotype appeared a few times. The rearrangement uses TRBV3-1 and TRBJ2-1, with TRBD2 matching over 8 bases. Germline V gene data show CDR1 as LGHDT and CDR2 as YNNKEL (reference sequence). With 4 bases clipped from V and 9 bases from J, the junction kept 5 bases outside the gene matches. CDR3 length: 13 residues. This chain's CDR3 is CASSPFLAGEQFF. DNA for the CDR3: TGTGCCAGCAGCCCGTTTCTAGCGGGTGAGCAGTTCTTC.

The chain couples TRBV11-2 to TRBJ2-1, with 7 nucleotides matching TRBD2. Germline V lookup: CDR1 SGHAT, CDR2 FQNNGV. After removal of 5 bases from V and 4 bases from J, the junction contained 14 bases not matched to a gene. This CDR3 comprises 17 residues. This CDR3 is CASSPHPGAGTYNEQFF. Here the CDR3 DNA reads TGTGCCAGCAGCCCCCACCCGGGAGCGGGGACTTACAATGAGCAGTTCTTC.

The table lists this clonotype with a few counts. The chain recombines TRBV6-6 with TRBJ1-5; weak D call: TRBD1 (6 bases). Trimming stripped 2 bases from V and 7 bases from J, with 12 bases between. Germline V gene sequence: CDR1 MNHNY, CDR2 SVGAGI (reference sequence). CDR3 length: 14 amino acids. In DNA, the CDR3 is TGTGCCAGCAGTTACGGCAGGGGTGACCAGCCCCAGCATTTT. Amino acid sequence: CASSYGRGDQPQHF.

V gene TRBV6-6 combines with J gene TRBJ1-2; D unresolved. Germline CDR1 MNHNY, CDR2 SVGAGI (reference sequence). The CDR3 runs 16 residues. V was pared by 2 bases and J by 1 base, with 14 bases between. The CDR3 reads CASSYLNQANNYGYTF. CDR3 coding DNA: TGTGCCAGCAGTTACCTTAACCAGGCCAATAACTATGGCTACACCTTC.

The V gene is TRBV29-1, the J gene TRBJ2-4; 9 bases align to TRBD1. This CDR3 has 13 residues. The germline CDR1 and CDR2 sequences are SQVTM and ANQGSEA. Trimming took 6 bases from V and 7 from J; bases not matched to a gene: 7. CDR3 amino acids: CSVTTGGWNIQYF. The CDR3 nucleotides are TGCAGCGTGACGACAGGGGGATGGAACATTCAGTACTTC.

This chain uses TRBV15 with TRBJ2-5; D ambiguous. The end of the DNA fits TRBJ2-7 better, so the J call may be wrong. The CDR3 is 13 residues long. Per the germline V gene, CDR1 is LNHNV and CDR2 is YYDKDF (reference sequence). The CDR3: CATSSLGRYEQYF. The CDR3 coding sequence is TGTGCCACCAGCAGCCTAGGTCGTTACGAGCAGTACTTC.

This clonotype appeared once. Being one base from a much bigger clone, this may be a read error. The chain combines TRBV20-1 with TRBJ2-5; no clear D gene. V gave up 3 bases and J gave up 7 bases, with 6 bases separating them. CDR1 is DFQATT, CDR2 SNEGSKA, per germline (reference sequence). This CDR3 has 10 amino acids. The CDR3 nucleotides are TGCAGTGCTAGCTGGGGGACCCAGTACTTC. Protein sequence: CSASWGTQYF.

This clonotype was seen many times. The chain carries TRBV7-3 and TRBJ2-5; 9 nucleotides line up with TRBD2. Germline-derived CDR1 and CDR2 are SGHTA and FQGTGA. The CDR3 extends over 15 amino acids. The J segment lost 4 bases and the V segment lost 1 base, leaving 4 bases of the junction unmatched. The CDR3 DNA is TGTGCCAGCAGCTTAAAGGGACTAGCCGGAGAGACCCAGTACTTC. Amino acid sequence: CASSLKGLAGETQYF. The variable domain in full, with the rest retrieved from reference TRBV7-3 and TRBJ2-5, is GAGVSQTPSNKVTEKGKYVELRCDPISGHTALYWYRQSLGQGPEFLIYFQGTGAADDSGLPNDRFFAVRPEGSVSTLKIQRTERGDSAVYLCASSLKGLAGETQYFGPGTRLLVL.

The rearrangement joins TRBV3-1 to TRBJ2-1; the match to TRBD2 covers 11 bases. CDR3 length: 15 amino acids. V dropped 1 base and J dropped 6; count of bases not matched to a gene: 2. Germline CDR1 is LGHDT and CDR2 is YNNKEL (reference sequence). For the CDR3, the DNA is TGTGCCAGCAGCCAAGTACTAGCGGGGGTCAATGAGCAGTTCTTC. Translation gives CASSQVLAGVNEQFF.

Comments on this clonotype: A much larger clone sits a single nucleotide away, making a read error possible. The chain is built from TRBV7-9 and TRBJ1-6; D remains ambiguous. This CDR3 region has 14 residues. V lost 7 bases and J lost 6, with 13 bases in between. The germline V gene has CDR1 SEHNR and CDR2 FQNEAQ (reference sequence). CDR3: CASNPVRSNSPLHF. The CDR3 DNA reads as TGTGCCAGCAACCCCGTACGGAGTAATTCACCCCTCCACTTT.

The gene calls are TRBV2 and TRBJ2-7; TRBD1 matches 7 bases. This CDR3 contains 13 residues. The ends lost 8 bases at V and 5 bases at J; junction bases unmatched: 9. Germline V gives CDR1 SNHLY, CDR2 FYNNEI. The CDR3 loop reads CASYRRTGNEQYF. CDR3 DNA: TGTGCCAGCTATAGGCGGACAGGAAACGAGCAGTACTTC.

This clonotype turned up a few times. The CDR3 protein is CASSVGLSGANVLTF. As DNA, the CDR3 is TGTGCCAGCAGCGTCGGGCTCTCTGGGGCCAACGTCCTGACTTTC. The rearrangement joins TRBV13 to TRBJ2-6; D remains ambiguous. The CDR3 runs 15 residues. Germline V gene lookup returns CDR1 PRHDT and CDR2 FYEKMQ (reference sequence). The V end lost 5 bases, the J end lost 0 bases, and 8 bases lay between the germline ends.

This sequence joins TRBV6-5 and TRBJ2-3, with D maybe TRBD2 (5 bases). Trimming left V 6 bases short and J 5 bases short, with 9 bases between. The CDR3 has 12 amino acids. CDR1 is MNHEY, CDR2 SVGAGI, per germline. The CDR3 loop is CASRSGLDTQYF. The CDR3 DNA follows: TGTGCCAGCAGGAGCGGATTAGATACGCAGTATTTT.

This sequence joins TRBV7-2 and TRBJ2-5; 8 nucleotides match TRBD2. This CDR3 comprises 16 residues. Germline CDR1 SGHTA, CDR2 FQGNSA. J was trimmed by 0 bases and V by 5 bases; bases with no gene match: 8. Here the CDR3 DNA reads TGTGCCAGCAGCGATGGACTAGCAGAGTACCAAGAGACCCAGTACTTC. This gives the protein CASSDGLAEYQETQYF.

V and J are TRBV5-4 and TRBJ1-6; D ambiguous. The CDR3 is 14 residues long. The germline V and J ends were trimmed by 3 bases and 9 bases, with 13 bases remaining between them. CDR1 SGHNT and CDR2 YYREEE come from the germline V gene (reference sequence). The chain's CDR3 is CASSSQTESSPLHF. The CDR3 DNA is TGTGCCAGCAGCTCCCAAACAGAGAGTTCACCCCTCCACTTT.

This clonotype was seen only once. At one end, the junction sequence differs from germline, possibly due to a read error. The chain carries TRBV27 and TRBJ1-5, with D perhaps TRBD1 (5 bases). This CDR3 comprises 15 residues. Germline V gene data show CDR1 as MNHEY and CDR2 as SMNVEV (reference sequence). CDR3 amino acids: CVSSFQGTGNQPQHF. The CDR3 DNA follows: TGTGTCAGCAGTTTTCAAGGGACGGGCAATCAGCCCCAGCATTTT.

This rearrangement joins TRBV6-1 to TRBJ1-1; no reliable D call. Germline CDR1 reads MNHNS; CDR2 reads SASEGT. There are 13 residues in the CDR3. The V gene lost 2 bases and the J gene lost 5 bases, with 9 bases spanning the gap. The CDR3 DNA is TGTGCCAGCAGTGAACACAGACTAACTGAAGCTTTCTTT. This sequence encodes CASSEHRLTEAFF.

There are a few counts of this clonotype. The chain couples TRBV12-3 or TRBV12-4 to TRBJ1-5, with 10 bases matching TRBD1. V was clipped by 5 bases and J by 5 bases; unmatched bases: 3. This CDR3 comprises 14 residues. CDR3 region: CASSTTGGDQPQHF. The DNA for the CDR3 is TGTGCCAGCAGTACGACAGGGGGCGATCAGCCCCAGCATTTT.

The chain joins TRBV7-2 to TRBJ2-7; D possibly corresponds to TRBD2 (5 bases). The end of the DNA is better explained by TRBJ2-5, so the J call may be wrong. Germline V gene sequence: CDR1 SGHTA, CDR2 FQGNSA. This CDR3 contains 14 residues. This CDR3 is CASTRNGGGETQYF. CDR3 DNA: TGTGCCAGCACACGGAATGGAGGAGGCGAGACCCAGTACTTC.

This chain joins TRBV30 and TRBJ2-1; D is perhaps TRBD1 (5 bases). V dropped 0 bases and J dropped 12 bases, with 12 bases sitting between them. CDR3 length: 12 residues. The V gene's germline CDR1 is GTSNPN and CDR2 SVGIG (reference sequence). CDR3 coding DNA: TGTGCCTGGAGTGTGTTTAGGGGCGGGCAGTTCTTC. The encoded protein is CAWSVFRGGQFF.

In its sample, this clonotype was seen once. This chain joins TRBV20-1 and TRBJ2-5; a possible D gene is TRBD1 (5 bases). Germline V gives CDR1 DFQATT, CDR2 SNEGSKA (reference sequence). Deletions cut 6 bases from V and 11 bases from J, with 25 bases between. The CDR3 length is 14 residues. Here the CDR3 reads CSALGVRYYNEQYF. Written as DNA, the CDR3 is TGCAGTGCCCTAGGGGTTAGATACTACAATGAGCAGTACTTC.

The J gene is TRBJ2-1, the V gene TRBV15, with 10 nucleotides matching TRBD2. CDR1 is LNHNV, CDR2 YYDKDF, per germline (reference sequence). Losses at the gene ends were 0 bases for V and 8 bases for J; bases not matched to a gene: 10. The CDR3 is 17 amino acids. This CDR3 reads CATSRDRLAGDWDEQFF. The CDR3 DNA follows: TGTGCCACCAGCAGAGATAGGCTAGCGGGGGATTGGGATGAGCAGTTCTTC.

V and J are TRBV5-1 and TRBJ1-2, with D hard to call. The length of the CDR3 is 13 residues. V was clipped by 0 bases and J by 7 bases, with 10 bases between them. Germline V gene sequence: CDR1 SGHRS, CDR2 YFSETQ. The CDR3: CASSLAGRSGYTF. Written as DNA, the CDR3 is TGCGCCAGCAGCTTGGCGGGCAGGAGTGGCTACACCTTC. Filled out from reference TRBV5-1 and TRBJ1-2, the complete variable domain reads KAGVTQTPRYLIKTRGQQVTLSCSPISGHRSVSWYQQTPGQGLQFLFEYFSETQRNKGNFPGRFSGRQFSNSRSEMNVSTLELGDSALYLCASSLAGRSGYTFGSGTRLTVV.

This clonotype was seen only a few times. The chain combines TRBV15 with TRBJ1-2, with a weak D call TRBD1 (5 bases). Germline CDR1 and CDR2: LNHNV and YYDKDF (reference sequence). The CDR3 runs to 15 residues. Trimming took 0 bases from V and 8 from J, leaving 16 bases between them. The CDR3 DNA is TGTGCCACCAGCAGAGATAGCGGGCAGCACAGGGGCTACACCTTC. Translation: CATSRDSGQHRGYTF.